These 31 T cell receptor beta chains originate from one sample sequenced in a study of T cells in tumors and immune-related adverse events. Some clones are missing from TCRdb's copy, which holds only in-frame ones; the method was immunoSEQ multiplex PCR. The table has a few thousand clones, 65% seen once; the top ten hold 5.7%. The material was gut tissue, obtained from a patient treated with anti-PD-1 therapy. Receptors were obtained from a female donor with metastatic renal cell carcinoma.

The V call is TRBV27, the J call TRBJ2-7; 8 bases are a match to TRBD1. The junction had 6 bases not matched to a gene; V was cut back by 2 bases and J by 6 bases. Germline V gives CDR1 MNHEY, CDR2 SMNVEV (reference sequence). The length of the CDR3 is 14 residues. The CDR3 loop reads CASSLPDRGSEQYF. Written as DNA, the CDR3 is TGTGCCAGCAGTTTACCAGACAGGGGTTCCGAGCAGTACTTC.

CDR3 protein: CAWSDGLGTTKLFF. The CDR3 DNA sequence: TGTGCCTGGAGTGATGGACTGGGGACGACTAAGCTGTTTTTT. The rearrangement uses TRBV30 and TRBJ2-2; D is possibly TRBD1 or TRBD2 (5 bases each). Germline CDR1 is GTSNPN and CDR2 is SVGIG (reference sequence). The length of the CDR3 is 14 residues. The V end was cut by 1 base, the J end by 12 bases, with 18 bases between.

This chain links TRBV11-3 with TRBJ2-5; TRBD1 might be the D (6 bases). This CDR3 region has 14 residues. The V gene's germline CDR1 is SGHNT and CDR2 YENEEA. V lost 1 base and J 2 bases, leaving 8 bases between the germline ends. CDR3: CASSLVGQQETQYF. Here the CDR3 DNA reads TGTGCCAGCAGCTTAGTTGGACAGCAAGAGACCCAGTACTTC.

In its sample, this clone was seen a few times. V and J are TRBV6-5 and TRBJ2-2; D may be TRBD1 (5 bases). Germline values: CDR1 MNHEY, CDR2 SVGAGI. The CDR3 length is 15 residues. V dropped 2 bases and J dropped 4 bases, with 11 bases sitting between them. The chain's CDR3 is CASSYKGWGTGELFF. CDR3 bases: TGTGCCAGCAGTTACAAGGGGTGGGGCACCGGGGAGCTGTTTTTT.

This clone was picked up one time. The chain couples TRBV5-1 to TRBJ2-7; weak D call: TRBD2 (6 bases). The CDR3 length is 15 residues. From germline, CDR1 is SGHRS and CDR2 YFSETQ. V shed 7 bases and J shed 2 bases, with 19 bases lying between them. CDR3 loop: CASSPGLGGAYEQYF. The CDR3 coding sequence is TGCGCCAGCTCACCCGGGTTGGGAGGAGCCTACGAGCAGTACTTC.

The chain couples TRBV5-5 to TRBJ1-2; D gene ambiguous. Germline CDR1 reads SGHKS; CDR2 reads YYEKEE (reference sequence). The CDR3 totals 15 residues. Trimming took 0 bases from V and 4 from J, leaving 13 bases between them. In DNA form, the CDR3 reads TGTGCCAGCAGCTTGGATGGGAACATCGGCTATGGCTACACCTTC. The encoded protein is CASSLDGNIGYGYTF.

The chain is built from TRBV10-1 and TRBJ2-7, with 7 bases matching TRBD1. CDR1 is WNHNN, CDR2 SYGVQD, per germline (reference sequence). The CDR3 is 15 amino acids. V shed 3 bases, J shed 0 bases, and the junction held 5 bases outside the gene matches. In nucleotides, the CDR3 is TGCGCCAGCAGTGAAACAGGGGACATCTCCTACGAGCAGTACTTC. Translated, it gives CASSETGDISYEQYF.

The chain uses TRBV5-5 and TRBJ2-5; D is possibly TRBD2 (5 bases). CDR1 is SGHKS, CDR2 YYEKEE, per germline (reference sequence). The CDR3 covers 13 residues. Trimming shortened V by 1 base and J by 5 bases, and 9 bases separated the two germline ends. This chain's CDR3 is CASSLPGKETQYF. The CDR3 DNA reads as TGTGCCAGCAGCTTGCCGGGGAAGGAGACCCAGTACTTC.

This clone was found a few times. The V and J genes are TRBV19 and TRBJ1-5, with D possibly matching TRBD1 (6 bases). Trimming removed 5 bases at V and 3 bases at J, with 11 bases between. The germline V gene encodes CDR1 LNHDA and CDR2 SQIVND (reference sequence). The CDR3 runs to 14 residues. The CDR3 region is CASSQGNVNQPQHF. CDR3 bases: TGTGCCAGTAGTCAGGGGAACGTCAATCAGCCCCAGCATTTT.

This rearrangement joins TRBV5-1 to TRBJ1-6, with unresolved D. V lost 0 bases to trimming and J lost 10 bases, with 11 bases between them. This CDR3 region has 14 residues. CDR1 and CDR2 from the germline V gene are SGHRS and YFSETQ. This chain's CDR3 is CASSLDSGRSPLHF. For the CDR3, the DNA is TGCGCCAGCAGCTTGGATTCTGGGAGGTCACCCCTCCACTTT.

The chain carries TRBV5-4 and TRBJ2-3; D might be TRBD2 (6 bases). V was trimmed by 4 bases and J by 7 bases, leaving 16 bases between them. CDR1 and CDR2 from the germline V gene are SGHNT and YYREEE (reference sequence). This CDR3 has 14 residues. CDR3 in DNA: TGTGCCAGCAGCCGGGGGACCGAGACTTATACGCAGTATTTT. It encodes CASSRGTETYTQYF.

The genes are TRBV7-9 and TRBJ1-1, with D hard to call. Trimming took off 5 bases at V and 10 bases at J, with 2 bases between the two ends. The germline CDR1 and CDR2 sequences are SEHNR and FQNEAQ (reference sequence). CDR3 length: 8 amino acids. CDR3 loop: CASSPAFF. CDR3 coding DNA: TGTGCCAGCAGCCCAGCTTTCTTT.

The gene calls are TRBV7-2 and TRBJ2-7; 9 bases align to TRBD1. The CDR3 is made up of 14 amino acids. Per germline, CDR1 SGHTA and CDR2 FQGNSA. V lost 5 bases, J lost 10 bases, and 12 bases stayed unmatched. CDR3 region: CASSPGQGQGSQYF. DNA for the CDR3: TGTGCCAGCAGCCCGGGGCAAGGACAGGGGTCTCAGTACTTC.

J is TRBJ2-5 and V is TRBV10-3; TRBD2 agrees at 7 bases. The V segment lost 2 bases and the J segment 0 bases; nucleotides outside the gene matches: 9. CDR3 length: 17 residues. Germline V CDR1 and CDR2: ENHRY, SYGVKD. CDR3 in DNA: TGTGCCATCAGTGAGGGGAAAACTAGCGTGTACCAAGAGACCCAGTACTTC. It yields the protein CAISEGKTSVYQETQYF.

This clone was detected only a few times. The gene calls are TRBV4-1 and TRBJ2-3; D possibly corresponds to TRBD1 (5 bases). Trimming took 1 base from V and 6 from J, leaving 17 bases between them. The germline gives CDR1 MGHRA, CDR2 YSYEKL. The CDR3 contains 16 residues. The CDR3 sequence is CASSQGGLTPSDTQYF. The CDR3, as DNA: TGCGCCAGCAGCCAAGGGGGCCTTACACCCTCGGATACGCAGTATTTT.

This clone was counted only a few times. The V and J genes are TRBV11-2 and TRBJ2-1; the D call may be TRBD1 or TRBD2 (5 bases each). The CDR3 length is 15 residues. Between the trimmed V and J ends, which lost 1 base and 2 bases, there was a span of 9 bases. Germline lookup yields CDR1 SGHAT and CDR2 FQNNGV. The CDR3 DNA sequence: TGTGCCAGCAGCTTAGGTGGGGACGCCTACAATGAGCAGTTCTTC. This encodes CASSLGGDAYNEQFF.

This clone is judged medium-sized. CDR3 DNA: TGCGCCAGCAGCTTGGTCGCAGGGCACACAGATACGCAGTATTTT. Protein product: CASSLVAGHTDTQYF. This chain uses TRBV5-1 with TRBJ2-3, with D perhaps TRBD1 (5 bases). CDR3 size: 15 residues. Germline loops: CDR1 SGHRS, CDR2 YFSETQ. Trimming stripped 0 bases from V and 2 bases from J, with 10 bases between.

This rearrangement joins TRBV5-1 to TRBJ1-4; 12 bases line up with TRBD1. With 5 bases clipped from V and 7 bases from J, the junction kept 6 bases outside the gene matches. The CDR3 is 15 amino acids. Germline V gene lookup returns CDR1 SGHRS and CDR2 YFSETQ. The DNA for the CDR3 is TGCGCCAGCAGTTTCGGGGACAGGGGGCCTGAAAAACTGTTTTTT. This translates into CASSFGDRGPEKLFF.

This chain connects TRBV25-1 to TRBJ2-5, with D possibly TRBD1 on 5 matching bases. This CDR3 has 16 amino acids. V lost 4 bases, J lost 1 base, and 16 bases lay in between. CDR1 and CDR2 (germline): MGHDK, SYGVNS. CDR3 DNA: TGTGCCAGCAGTGCAGAGGTCACAGGCTTCCAAGAGACCCAGTACTTC. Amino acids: CASSAEVTGFQETQYF.

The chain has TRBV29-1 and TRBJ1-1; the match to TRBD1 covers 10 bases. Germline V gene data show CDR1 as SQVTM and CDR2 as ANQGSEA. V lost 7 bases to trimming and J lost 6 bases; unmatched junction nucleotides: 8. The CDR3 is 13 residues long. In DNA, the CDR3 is TGCAGCGAGCGGGACAGGGGCCTTCCTGAAGCTTTCTTT. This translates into CSERDRGLPEAFF.

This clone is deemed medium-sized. The CDR3 loop reads CASSPLVQSSYNEQFF. CDR3 nucleotides: TGTGCCAGCAGCCCCCTCGTGCAGAGCTCCTACAATGAGCAGTTCTTC. The rearrangement uses TRBV11-2 and TRBJ2-1; D is ambiguous. V shed 5 bases and J shed 0 bases, with 14 bases lying between them. This CDR3 has 16 residues. CDR1 is SGHAT, CDR2 FQNNGV, per germline.

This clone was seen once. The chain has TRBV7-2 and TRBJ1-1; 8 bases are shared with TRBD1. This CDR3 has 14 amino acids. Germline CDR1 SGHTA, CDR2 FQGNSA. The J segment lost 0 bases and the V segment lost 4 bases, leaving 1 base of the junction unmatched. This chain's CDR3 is CASSWTGMNTEAFF. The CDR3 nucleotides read TGTGCCAGCAGCTGGACAGGGATGAACACTGAAGCTTTCTTT.

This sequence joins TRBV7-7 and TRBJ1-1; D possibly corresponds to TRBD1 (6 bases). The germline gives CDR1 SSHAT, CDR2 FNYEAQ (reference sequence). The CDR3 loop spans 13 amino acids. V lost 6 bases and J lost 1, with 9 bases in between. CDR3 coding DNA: TGTGCCAGCAGTCAGGGGCGGAACACTGAAGCTTTCTTT. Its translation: CASSQGRNTEAFF.

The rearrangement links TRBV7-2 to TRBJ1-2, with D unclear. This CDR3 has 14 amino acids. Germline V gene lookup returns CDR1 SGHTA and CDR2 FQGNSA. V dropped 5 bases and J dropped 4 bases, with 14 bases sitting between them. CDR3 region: CASSLSTSFYGYTF. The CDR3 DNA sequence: TGTGCCAGCAGCCTAAGTACTAGTTTCTATGGCTACACCTTC.

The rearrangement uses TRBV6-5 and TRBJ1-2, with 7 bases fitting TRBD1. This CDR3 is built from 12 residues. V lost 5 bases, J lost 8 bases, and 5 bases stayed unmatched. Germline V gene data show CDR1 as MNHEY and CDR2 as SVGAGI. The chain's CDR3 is CASSETGRGYTF. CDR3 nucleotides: TGTGCCAGCAGTGAGACAGGGCGGGGCTACACCTTC.

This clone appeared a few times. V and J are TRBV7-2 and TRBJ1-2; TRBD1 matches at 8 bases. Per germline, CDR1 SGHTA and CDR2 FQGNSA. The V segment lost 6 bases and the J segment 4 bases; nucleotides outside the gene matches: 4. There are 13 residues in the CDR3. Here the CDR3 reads CASSGQGVYGYTF. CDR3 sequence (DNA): TGTGCCAGCAGTGGACAGGGAGTCTATGGCTACACCTTC.

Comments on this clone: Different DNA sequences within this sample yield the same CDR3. In DNA, the CDR3 is TGTGCCAGCAGCTTATACGGAGTTGACTATGGCTACACCTTC. It yields the protein CASSLYGVDYGYTF. This chain joins TRBV13 and TRBJ1-2; the D is unclear. V was clipped by 2 bases and J by 3 bases, with 10 bases between them. The CDR3 covers 14 residues. The V gene's germline CDR1 is PRHDT and CDR2 FYEKMQ (reference sequence).

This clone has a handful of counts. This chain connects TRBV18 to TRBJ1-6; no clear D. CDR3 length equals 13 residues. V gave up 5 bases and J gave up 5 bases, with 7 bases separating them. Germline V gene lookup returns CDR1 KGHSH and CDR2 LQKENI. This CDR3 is CASSESHNSPLHF. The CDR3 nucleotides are TGTGCCAGCTCAGAGTCTCATAATTCACCCCTCCACTTT.

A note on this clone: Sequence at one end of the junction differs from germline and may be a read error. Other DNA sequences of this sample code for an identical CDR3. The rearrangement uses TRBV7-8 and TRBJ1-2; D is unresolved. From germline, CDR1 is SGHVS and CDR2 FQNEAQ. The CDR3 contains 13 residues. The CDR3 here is CASSLETFYGYTF. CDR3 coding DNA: TGTGCCAGCAGCTTAGAGACGTTCTATGGCTACACCTTT.

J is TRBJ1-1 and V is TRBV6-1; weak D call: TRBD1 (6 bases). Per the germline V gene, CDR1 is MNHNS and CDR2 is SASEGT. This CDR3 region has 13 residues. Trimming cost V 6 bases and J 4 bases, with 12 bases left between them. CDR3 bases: TGTGCCAGCAGCGATGGGGGCCGCACTGAAGCTTTCTTT. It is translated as CASSDGGRTEAFF.

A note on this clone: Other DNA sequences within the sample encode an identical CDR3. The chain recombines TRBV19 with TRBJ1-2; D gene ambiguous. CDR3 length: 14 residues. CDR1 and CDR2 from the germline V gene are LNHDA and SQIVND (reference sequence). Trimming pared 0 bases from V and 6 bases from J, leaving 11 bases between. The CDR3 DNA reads TGTGCCAGTAGTATAGACCGCACTGGGGATGGCTACACCTTC. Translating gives CASSIDRTGDGYTF.